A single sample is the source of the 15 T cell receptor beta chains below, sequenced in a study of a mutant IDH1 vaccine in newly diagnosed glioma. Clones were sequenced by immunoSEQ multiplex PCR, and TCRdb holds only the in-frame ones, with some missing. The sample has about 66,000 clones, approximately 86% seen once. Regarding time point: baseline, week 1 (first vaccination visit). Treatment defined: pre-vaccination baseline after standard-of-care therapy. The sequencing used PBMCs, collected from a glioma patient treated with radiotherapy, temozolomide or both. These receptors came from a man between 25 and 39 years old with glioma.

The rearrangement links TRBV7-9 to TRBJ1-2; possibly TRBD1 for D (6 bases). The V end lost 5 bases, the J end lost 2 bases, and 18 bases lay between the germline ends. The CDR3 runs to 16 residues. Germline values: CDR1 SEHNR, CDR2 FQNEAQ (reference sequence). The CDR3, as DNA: TGTGCCAGCAGCCCGCTTTGGGGGGCCTCCAACTATGGCTACACCTTC. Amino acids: CASSPLWGASNYGYTF.

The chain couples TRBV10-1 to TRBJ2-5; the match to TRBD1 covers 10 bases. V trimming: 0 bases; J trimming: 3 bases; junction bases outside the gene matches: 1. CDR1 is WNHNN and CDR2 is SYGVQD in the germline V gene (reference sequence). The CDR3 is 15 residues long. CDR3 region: CASSESGTGEETQYF. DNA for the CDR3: TGCGCCAGCAGTGAGTCCGGGACAGGGGAAGAGACCCAGTACTTC.

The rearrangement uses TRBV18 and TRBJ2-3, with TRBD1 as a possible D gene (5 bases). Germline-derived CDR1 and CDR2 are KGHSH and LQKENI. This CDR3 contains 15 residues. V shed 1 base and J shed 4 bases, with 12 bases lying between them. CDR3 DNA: TGTGCCAGCTCACCACATCCAGGGCAGTCAGATACGCAGTATTTT. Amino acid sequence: CASSPHPGQSDTQYF.

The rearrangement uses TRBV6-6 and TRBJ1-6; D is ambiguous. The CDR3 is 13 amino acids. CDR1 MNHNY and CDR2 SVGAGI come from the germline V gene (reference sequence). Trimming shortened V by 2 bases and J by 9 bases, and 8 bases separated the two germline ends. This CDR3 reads CASSYLTGSPLHF. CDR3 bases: TGTGCCAGCAGTTACCTGACCGGTTCACCCCTCCACTTT.

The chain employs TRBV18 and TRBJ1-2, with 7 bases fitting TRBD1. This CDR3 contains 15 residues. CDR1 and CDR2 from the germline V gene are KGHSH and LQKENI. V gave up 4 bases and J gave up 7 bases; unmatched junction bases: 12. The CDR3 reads CASSRRDRHYSGYTF. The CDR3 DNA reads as TGTGCCAGCTCACGTAGGGACAGACACTACTCTGGCTACACCTTC.

Written as DNA, the CDR3 is TGTGCCAGCAGCAAACGGACAGTGATTAATGAAAAACTGTTTTTT. It translates to CASSKRTVINEKLFF. The V and J genes are TRBV5-8 and TRBJ1-4; TRBD1 is a possible D gene (6 bases). The CDR3 contains 15 residues. CDR1 is SGHTS, CDR2 YDEGEE, per germline. Trimming removed 4 bases at V and 4 bases at J, with 14 bases between. The full variable domain, with the rest looked up from reference TRBV5-8 and TRBJ1-4, is EAGVTQSPTHLIKTRGQQATLRCSPISGHTSVYWYQQALGLGLQFLLWYDEGEERNRGNFPPRFSGRQFPNYSSELNVNALELEDSALYLCASSKRTVINEKLFFGSGTQLSVL.

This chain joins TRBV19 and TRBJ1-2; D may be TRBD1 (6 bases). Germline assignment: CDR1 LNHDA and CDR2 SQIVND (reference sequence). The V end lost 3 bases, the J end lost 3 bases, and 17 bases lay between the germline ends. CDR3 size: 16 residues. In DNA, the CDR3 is TGTGCCAGTAGTATTGACCCCGGACAGACCTACTATGGCTACACCTTC. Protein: CASSIDPGQTYYGYTF.

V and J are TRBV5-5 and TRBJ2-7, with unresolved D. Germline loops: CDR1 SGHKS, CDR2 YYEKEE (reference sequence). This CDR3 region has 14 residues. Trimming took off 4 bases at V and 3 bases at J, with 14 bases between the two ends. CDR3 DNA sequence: TGTGCCAGCAGCCGGGTGGGTGCGTTCTACGAGCAGTACTTC. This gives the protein CASSRVGAFYEQYF.

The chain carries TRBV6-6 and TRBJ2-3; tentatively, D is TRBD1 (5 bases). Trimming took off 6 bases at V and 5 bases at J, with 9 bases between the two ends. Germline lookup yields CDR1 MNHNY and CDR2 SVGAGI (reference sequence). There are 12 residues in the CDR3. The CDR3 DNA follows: TGTGCCAGCAGACTCGACAGAGATACGCAGTATTTT. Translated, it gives CASRLDRDTQYF.

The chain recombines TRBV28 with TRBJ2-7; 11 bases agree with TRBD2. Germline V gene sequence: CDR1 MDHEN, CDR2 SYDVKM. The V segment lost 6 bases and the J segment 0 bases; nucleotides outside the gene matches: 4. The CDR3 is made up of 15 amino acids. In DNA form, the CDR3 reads TGTGCCAGCAGCTCCACTAGCGGGGGCTCCTACGAGCAGTACTTC. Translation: CASSSTSGGSYEQYF.

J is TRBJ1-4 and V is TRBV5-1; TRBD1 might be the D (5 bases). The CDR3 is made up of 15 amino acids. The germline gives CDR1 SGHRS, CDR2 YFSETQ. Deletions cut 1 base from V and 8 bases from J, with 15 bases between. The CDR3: CASSLSGRKGEKLFF. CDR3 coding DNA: TGCGCCAGCAGCTTGAGTGGAAGGAAGGGGGAAAAACTGTTTTTT.

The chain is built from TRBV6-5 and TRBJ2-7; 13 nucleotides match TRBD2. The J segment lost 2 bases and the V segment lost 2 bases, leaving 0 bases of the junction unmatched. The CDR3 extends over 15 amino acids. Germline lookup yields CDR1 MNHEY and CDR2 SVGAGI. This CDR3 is CASSYGTSGTYEQYF. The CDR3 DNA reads TGTGCCAGCAGTTACGGGACTAGCGGGACCTACGAGCAGTACTTC.

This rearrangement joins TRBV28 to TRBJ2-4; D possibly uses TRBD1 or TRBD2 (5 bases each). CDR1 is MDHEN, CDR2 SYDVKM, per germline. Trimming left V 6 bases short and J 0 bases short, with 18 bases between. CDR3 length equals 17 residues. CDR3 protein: CASRALLGDVAKNIQYF. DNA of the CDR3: TGTGCCAGCAGAGCTCTCCTCGGGGACGTAGCCAAAAACATTCAGTACTTC.

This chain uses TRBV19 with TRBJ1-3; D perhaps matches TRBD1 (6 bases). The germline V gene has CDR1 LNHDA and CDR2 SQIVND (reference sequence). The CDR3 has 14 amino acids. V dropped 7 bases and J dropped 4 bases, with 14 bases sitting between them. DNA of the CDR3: TGTGCCAGTAAAATACAGGGAACAGGAAACACCATATATTTT. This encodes CASKIQGTGNTIYF.

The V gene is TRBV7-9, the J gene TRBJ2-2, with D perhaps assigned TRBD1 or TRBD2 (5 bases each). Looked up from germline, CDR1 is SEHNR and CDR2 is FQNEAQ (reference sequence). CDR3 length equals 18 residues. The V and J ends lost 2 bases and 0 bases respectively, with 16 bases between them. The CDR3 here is CASSLLMRGRPNTGELFF. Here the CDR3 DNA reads TGTGCCAGCAGCTTACTGATGAGGGGCCGACCGAACACCGGGGAGCTGTTTTTT.